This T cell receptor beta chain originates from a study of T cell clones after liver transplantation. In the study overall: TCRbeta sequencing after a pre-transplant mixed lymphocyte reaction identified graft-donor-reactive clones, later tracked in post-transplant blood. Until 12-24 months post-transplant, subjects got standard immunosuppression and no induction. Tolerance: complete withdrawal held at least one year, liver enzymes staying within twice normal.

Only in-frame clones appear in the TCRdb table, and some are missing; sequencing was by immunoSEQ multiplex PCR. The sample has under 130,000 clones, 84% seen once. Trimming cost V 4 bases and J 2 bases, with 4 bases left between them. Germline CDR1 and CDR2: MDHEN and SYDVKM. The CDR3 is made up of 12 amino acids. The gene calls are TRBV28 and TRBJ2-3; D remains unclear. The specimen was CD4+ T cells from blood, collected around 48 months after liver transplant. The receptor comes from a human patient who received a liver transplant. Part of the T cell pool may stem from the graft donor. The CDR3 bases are TGTGCCAGCAGTTCTAACACAGATACGCAGTATTTT. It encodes CASSSNTDTQYF.